What follows are 29 T cell receptor beta chains derived from one specimen sequenced in a study of low-dose radiotherapy and immunotherapy resistance in tumors. TRAV- and TRBV-specific primers were used for first-strand cDNA, which covered alpha and beta chains. TCR amplification ran 15 to 20 PCR cycles using constant-region and V-primer adapter primers. Each CDR3 protein is one row after TCRdb ran MiXCR on the reads. The table includes under 95,000 distinct CDR3 sequences, roughly 19% detected once. Regarding time point: before trial treatment. The sample was PBMCs, taken before treatment. The origin of the receptors is a male donor with prostate cancer.

The sample holds many counts of this clonotype. The V gene is TRBV3-1, the J gene TRBJ2-3, with D tentatively TRBD1 (6 bases). Germline values: CDR1 LGHDT, CDR2 YNNKEL (reference sequence). CDR3 length: 17 residues. Trimming removed 2 bases at V and 1 base at J, with 16 bases between. In DNA, the CDR3 is TGTGCCAGCAGCCAACTCACAGGGACCCCTGGCACAGATACGCAGTATTTT. Translated, it gives CASSQLTGTPGTDTQYF.

There are many counts of this clonotype. V and J are TRBV18 and TRBJ1-3, with D possibly being TRBD1 (6 bases). The germline V gene has CDR1 KGHSH and CDR2 LQKENI. Trimming stripped 6 bases from V and 4 bases from J, with 19 bases between. The CDR3 loop spans 16 amino acids. The CDR3 DNA reads as TGTGCCAGCTCCCAGCCTGGGGGGGCTCGAGGAAACACCATATATTTT. As protein: CASSQPGGARGNTIYF.

Notes on this clonotype: The limits of the CDR3 on the DNA are not certain, so only TCRdb's listed CDR3 is given. The J gene is TRBJ1-4, the V gene TRBV6-8; the D call of TRBD1 is as the table states it, not checked on the DNA. The length of the CDR3 is 18 amino acids, counting both ends. Looked up from germline, CDR1 is MNHGY and CDR2 is SAAAGT. The CDR3 region is CASSSTRTFATNEKLFFF.

This clonotype turned up a few times. The chain links TRBV20-1 to TRBJ2-1; D remains unclear. V was trimmed by 6 bases and J by 10 bases, leaving 19 bases between them. The CDR3 consists of 13 residues. Germline loops: CDR1 DFQATT, CDR2 SNEGSKA (reference sequence). For the CDR3, the DNA is TGCAGTGCCCTCAGGACGCAGATTGCCGAGCAGTTCTTC. Translating gives CSALRTQIAEQFF.

This clonotype was counted many times. The rearrangement joins TRBV4-1 to TRBJ2-4, with TRBD1 as a possible D gene (6 bases). This CDR3 has 17 residues. Germline CDR1 is MGHRA and CDR2 is YSYEKL. Between the trimmed V and J ends, which lost 0 bases and 5 bases, there was a span of 17 bases. The CDR3 loop reads CASSQDRTGSGENIQYF. The DNA of the CDR3 is TGCGCCAGCAGCCAAGATCGAACAGGGTCGGGTGAAAACATTCAGTACTTC.

In its sample, this clonotype was seen many times. J is TRBJ2-3 and V is TRBV7-2, with D possibly matching TRBD1 (6 bases). The CDR3 covers 14 residues. The germline V gene has CDR1 SGHTA and CDR2 FQGNSA. Trimming shortened V by 5 bases and J by 6 bases, and 15 bases separated the two germline ends. CDR3 in DNA: TGTGCCAGCAGCCAACTGACAGGAACCGATACGCAGTATTTT. Protein product: CASSQLTGTDTQYF.

At least ten counts were recorded for this clonotype. J is TRBJ2-3 and V is TRBV29-1, with 7 nucleotides matching TRBD2. Unmatched junction bases numbered 16, after V lost 4 bases and J lost 6 bases. CDR3 length: 16 residues. The germline V gene encodes CDR1 SQVTM and CDR2 ANQGSEA. The CDR3 loop reads CSVGEGRGGPSDTQYF. Here the CDR3 DNA reads TGCAGCGTTGGGGAGGGGAGGGGCGGCCCATCTGATACGCAGTATTTT.

There are many counts of this clonotype. The J gene is TRBJ1-2, the V gene TRBV5-1; possible D gene TRBD1, 6 bases. Trimming took off 7 bases at V and 2 bases at J, with 15 bases between the two ends. This CDR3 contains 14 residues. The V gene's germline CDR1 is SGHRS and CDR2 YFSETQ. In nucleotides, the CDR3 is TGCGCCAGCGGATCGGGGGCACGAAACTATGGCTACACCTTC. Its translation: CASGSGARNYGYTF. Drawing the rest from reference TRBV5-1 and TRBJ1-2, the complete variable domain is KAGVTQTPRYLIKTRGQQVTLSCSPISGHRSVSWYQQTPGQGLQFLFEYFSETQRNKGNFPGRFSGRQFSNSRSEMNVSTLELGDSALYLCASGSGARNYGYTFGSGTRLTVV.

The sample holds many counts of this clonotype. CDR3 in amino acids: CASSQDSPGPNTEAFF. CDR3 DNA sequence: TGCGCCAGCAGCCAAGATTCCCCAGGTCCTAACACTGAAGCTTTCTTT. The chain employs TRBV4-1 and TRBJ1-1, with no clear D. V was shortened by 0 bases and J by 2 bases, with 13 bases between the two germline ends. The CDR3 runs 16 residues. Germline-derived CDR1 and CDR2 are MGHRA and YSYEKL.

This clonotype was observed a handful of times. V is TRBV13 and J is TRBJ1-5, with D uncertain. Germline V gene lookup returns CDR1 PRHDT and CDR2 FYEKMQ (reference sequence). The CDR3 sequence is 12 residues long. Trimming stripped 1 base from V and 7 bases from J, with 5 bases between. CDR3: CASSLVGQPQHF. CDR3 nucleotide sequence: TGTGCCAGCAGCTTAGTAGGGCAGCCCCAGCATTTT. Filled out from reference TRBV13 and TRBJ1-5, the complete variable domain reads AAGVIQSPRHLIKEKRETATLKCYPIPRHDTVYWYQQGPGQDPQFLISFYEKMQSDKGSIPDRFSAQQFSDYHSELNMSSLELGDSALYFCASSLVGQPQHFGDGTRLSIL.

There are many counts of this clonotype. CDR3 sequence (DNA): TGCAGTGCTAGAACGGTCGGGGGGAACACAGATACGCAGTATTTT. Its translation is CSARTVGGNTDTQYF. The chain joins TRBV20-1 to TRBJ2-3, with 7 positions matching TRBD2. The CDR3 loop spans 15 amino acids. Per the germline V gene, CDR1 is DFQATT and CDR2 is SNEGSKA (reference sequence). The V gene end was trimmed by 2 bases and the J gene end by 2 bases; junction bases not matched to a gene: 7.

This clonotype was recorded many times. V is TRBV12-3 or TRBV12-4 and J is TRBJ1-2; D ambiguous. V shed 3 bases and J shed 0 bases, with 11 bases lying between them. This CDR3 contains 15 residues. CDR3 residues: CASSFRRGANYGYTF. In DNA, the CDR3 is TGTGCCAGCAGTTTTAGGCGCGGAGCTAACTATGGCTACACCTTC.

This clonotype was recorded a few times. The rearrangement joins TRBV6-6 to TRBJ1-5, with D hard to call. This CDR3 region has 12 residues. Germline CDR1 MNHNY, CDR2 SVGAGI (reference sequence). V lost 5 bases, J lost 7 bases, and 9 bases lay in between. The CDR3 is CASSDNNQPQHF. The CDR3 region has the DNA TGTGCCAGCAGTGACAATAACCAGCCCCAGCATTTT.

This clonotype has a handful of counts. The chain combines TRBV7-8 with TRBJ2-2, with 8 nucleotides matching TRBD2. CDR1 and CDR2 (germline): SGHVS, FQNEAQ. The CDR3 runs 17 residues. V shed 5 bases, J shed 3 bases, and the junction held 11 bases outside the gene matches. The CDR3 spells CASSEPPAGAYTGELFF. The CDR3 DNA reads as TGTGCCAGCAGCGAACCACCAGCGGGGGCCTACACCGGGGAGCTGTTTTTT.

This rearrangement joins TRBV7-2 to TRBJ2-5, with D uncertain. This CDR3 contains 12 residues. The germline gives CDR1 SGHTA, CDR2 FQGNSA. V lost 1 base and J 5 bases, leaving 5 bases between the germline ends. The CDR3 spells CASSLDGETQYF. In DNA form, the CDR3 reads TGTGCCAGCAGCTTAGATGGGGAGACCCAGTACTTC. The full variable domain, completed using reference TRBV7-2 and TRBJ2-5, is GAGVSQSPSNKVTEKGKDVELRCDPISGHTALYWYRQSLGQGLEFLIYFQGNSAPDKSGLPSDRFSAERTGGSVSTLTIQRTQQEDSAVYLCASSLDGETQYFGPGTRLLVL.

This clonotype was seen ten or more times. The rearrangement joins TRBV21-1 to TRBJ2-3. TRBV21-1 is a pseudogene locus. The CDR3 is 14 amino acids. CDR3 DNA: TGTGCCAGCAGCAAAGACGGGGGCACAGATACGCAGTATTTT. It encodes CASSKDGGTDTQYF.

This clonotype was seen repeatedly, ten times or more. The chain recombines TRBV4-2 with TRBJ2-7; 9 bases line up with TRBD2. Germline V gene lookup returns CDR1 LGHNA and CDR2 YNFKEQ. Trimming at V came to 3 bases and at J to 2 bases, leaving 20 bases not matched to a gene. The CDR3 totals 20 residues. This CDR3 is CASSHRDDVASGALTYEQYF. The CDR3 DNA reads as TGTGCCAGCAGCCATCGCGATGACGTAGCTAGCGGGGCCCTCACCTACGAGCAGTACTTC.

This clonotype was counted many times. The CDR3 DNA reads TGTGCCACCAGCAGAGGTATGGACAGTACCATCTATGGCTACACCTTC. Translation gives CATSRGMDSTIYGYTF. The V gene is TRBV15, the J gene TRBJ1-2, with D possibly matching TRBD1 (6 bases). Germline assignment: CDR1 LNHNV and CDR2 YYDKDF (reference sequence). There are 16 residues in the CDR3. The V and J ends lost 1 base and 4 bases respectively, with 16 bases between them.

This clonotype came up many times. The chain combines TRBV7-6 with TRBJ2-5; D is unclear. Trimming shortened V by 3 bases and J by 4 bases, and 9 bases separated the two germline ends. The CDR3 has 13 residues. Germline lookup yields CDR1 SGHVS and CDR2 FNYEAQ. CDR3 sequence: CASSFGSRETQYF. The CDR3 DNA sequence: TGTGCCAGCAGCTTTGGTAGCCGAGAGACCCAGTACTTC.

This clonotype was recorded many times. CDR3 DNA sequence: TGCAGTGCTAGCTTAGGGGGAGAGACCCAGTACTTC. Encoded protein: CSASLGGETQYF. The chain employs TRBV20-1 and TRBJ2-5; tentative D call: TRBD1 (6 bases). V was shortened by 3 bases and J by 4 bases, with 9 bases between the two germline ends. The germline CDR1 and CDR2 sequences are DFQATT and SNEGSKA (reference sequence). The CDR3 has 12 residues.

This clonotype was counted only a few times. This rearrangement joins TRBV4-1 to TRBJ1-2; 7 nucleotides match TRBD1. This CDR3 region has 15 residues. The ends lost 10 bases at V and 2 bases at J; junction bases unmatched: 13. Per germline, CDR1 MGHRA and CDR2 YSYEKL. The CDR3, as DNA: TGCGCCACCAAATACCTAGAGGGGGCGAACTATGGCTACACCTTC. This codes for CATKYLEGANYGYTF.

The CDR3, as DNA: TGTGCCAGCAGTTCTCGGCGTTCACCCCTCCACTTT. Protein product: CASSSRRSPLHF. The chain uses TRBV12-3 or TRBV12-4 and TRBJ1-6; D uncertain. The CDR3 length is 12 residues. The V and J ends lost 4 bases and 9 bases respectively, with 7 bases between them.

Ten or more counts support this clonotype. V and J are TRBV7-7 and TRBJ2-6, with D unclear. The CDR3 extends over 13 amino acids. V lost 4 bases and J 2 bases, leaving 3 bases between the germline ends. The V gene's germline CDR1 is SSHAT and CDR2 FNYEAQ (reference sequence). CDR3 DNA: TGTGCCAGCAGCTCCCCTGGGGCCAACGTCCTGACTTTC. It codes for CASSSPGANVLTF. Using reference TRBV7-7 and TRBJ2-6 for the parts outside the CDR3, the full variable domain is GAGVSQSPRYKVTKRGQDVTLRCDPISSHATLYWYQQALGQGPEFLTYFNYEAQPDKSGLPSDRFSAERPEGSISTLTIQRTEQRDSAMYRCASSSPGANVLTFGAGSRLTVL.

This clonotype has ten or more counts. The chain is built from TRBV29-1 and TRBJ2-7, with a possible D match to TRBD2 (7 bases). Trimming pared 7 bases from V and 6 bases from J, leaving 22 bases between. The CDR3 runs to 14 residues. Germline V CDR1 and CDR2: SQVTM, ANQGSEA. This CDR3 is CSAVRGVLASEQYF. For the CDR3, the DNA is TGCAGCGCCGTGAGGGGGGTACTAGCGAGCGAGCAGTACTTC.

This clonotype was found many times. The chain has TRBV11-2 and TRBJ2-3; D not certain. Per germline, CDR1 SGHAT and CDR2 FQNNGV. The V end was cut by 0 bases, the J end by 6 bases, with 4 bases between. The CDR3 length is 12 residues. For the CDR3, the DNA is TGTGCCAGCAGCTTAGAAGAGGATACGCAGTATTTT. It is translated as CASSLEEDTQYF.

There are many counts of this clonotype. This chain connects TRBV2 to TRBJ1-1; D is uncertain. There are 14 residues in the CDR3. V lost 8 bases to trimming and J lost 0 bases, with 13 bases between them. The V gene's germline CDR1 is SNHLY and CDR2 FYNNEI. The CDR3 protein is CASVWSNMNTEAFF. CDR3 nucleotide sequence: TGTGCCAGCGTCTGGAGCAACATGAACACTGAAGCTTTCTTT.

As to this clonotype: A read error is the likely source, as a far larger clone sits one nucleotide away. The V and J genes are TRBV6-4 and TRBJ2-1; possibly TRBD1 for D (6 bases). The germline V gene encodes CDR1 MRHNA and CDR2 SNTAGT. CDR3 length: 12 amino acids. V was clipped by 11 bases and J by 10 bases, with 18 bases between them. CDR3 sequence reads: CAPIRGSGEQFF. DNA of the CDR3: TGTGCCCCCATTAGGGGGTCGGGCGAGCAGTTCTTC.

The gene calls are TRBV5-3 and TRBJ2-1; D is perhaps TRBD1 or TRBD2 (6 bases each). TRBV5-3 is labeled an ORF, and its function is uncertain. V was clipped by 8 bases and J by 15 bases, with 33 bases between them. This CDR3 spans 16 amino acids. The CDR3 DNA is TGTGCCAGCAGCACAGGGACTCCCAAGGGGACCCAGGTGGTGTTCTTC. This gives the protein CASSTGTPKGTQVVFF.

This clonotype was detected ten times or more. In nucleotides, the CDR3 is TGTGCCTGGAGTAAACGGGGCCCTAATGAGCAGTTCTTC. Amino acid sequence: CAWSKRGPNEQFF. The V and J genes are TRBV30 and TRBJ2-1, with D perhaps being TRBD1 or TRBD2 (5 bases each). The CDR3 has 13 residues. Trimming took 2 bases from V and 7 from J, leaving 12 bases between them. Looked up from germline, CDR1 is GTSNPN and CDR2 is SVGIG (reference sequence).